Shown below are 8 T cell receptor beta chains from a single sample sequenced in a study of beta chain features in type 1 diabetes. Expressed TCRB transcripts were sequenced after all isolated RNA was converted to cDNA. Profiled with immunoSEQ multiplex PCR; TCRdb holds only in-frame clones, not every one. The data contain 860,000 or so clones, 17% of them seen just once; the ten biggest clones take up around 0.02%. Input material: naive CD4+ T cells from blood. The source is a woman between 18 and 30 years old in good health.

This clone was found a few times. CDR3 protein: CASKRQGKNEQFF. CDR3 sequence (DNA): TGTGCCAGCAAACGACAGGGGAAGAATGAGCAGTTCTTC. The rearrangement links TRBV6-6 to TRBJ2-1; 8 nucleotides match TRBD1. V lost 7 bases and J lost 7; bases outside the gene matches: 6. Germline-derived CDR1 and CDR2 are MNHNY and SVGAGI (reference sequence). The CDR3 extends over 13 amino acids.

This clone occurred a few times. The same CDR3 is also encoded by other DNA sequences in this sample. The rearrangement joins TRBV5-1 to TRBJ2-5; TRBD1 might be the D (5 bases). The germline V gene encodes CDR1 SGHRS and CDR2 YFSETQ. V dropped 0 bases and J dropped 2 bases, with 8 bases sitting between them. This CDR3 contains 14 residues. CDR3 region: CASSLGQLQETQYF. As DNA, the CDR3 is TGCGCCAGCAGCTTGGGACAGTTACAAGAGACCCAGTACTTC.

The rearrangement uses TRBV5-4 and TRBJ2-1; TRBD1 matches at 8 bases. CDR3 length: 19 residues. Germline-derived CDR1 and CDR2 are SGHNT and YYREEE (reference sequence). The V segment lost 1 base and the J segment 4 bases; nucleotides outside the gene matches: 16. The CDR3 nucleotides read TGTGCCAGCAGCTTGTTTCAGGGGGCTAAGGTTCTGGTTTACAATGAGCAGTTCTTC. Translated: CASSLFQGAKVLVYNEQFF.

In this sample, this clone turned up a few times. V is TRBV5-8 and J is TRBJ2-1; D unclear. Trimming shortened V by 5 bases and J by 5 bases, and 20 bases separated the two germline ends. This CDR3 contains 16 residues. Germline CDR1 SGHTS, CDR2 YDEGEE. In DNA, the CDR3 is TGTGCCAGCAGACACGGATCGATTCATGAGGACAATGAGCAGTTCTTC. Translating it yields CASRHGSIHEDNEQFF.

This clone appeared a few times. The chain links TRBV18 to TRBJ1-2; 8 nucleotides align to TRBD1. Trimming removed 3 bases from V and 0 bases from J; junction bases left unmatched: 6. CDR3 length: 16 residues. Germline loops: CDR1 KGHSH, CDR2 LQKENI. The CDR3 is CASSPGQGSPNYGYTF. The CDR3 nucleotides are TGTGCCAGCTCACCCGGACAGGGTAGTCCTAACTATGGCTACACCTTC.

This CDR3 reads CASSETVPSFYGYTF. In nucleotides, the CDR3 is TGTGCCAGCAGTGAAACCGTACCGAGCTTCTATGGCTACACCTTC. V is TRBV6-1 and J is TRBJ1-2; D uncertain. CDR3 size: 15 residues. In germline, CDR1 is MNHNS, CDR2 SASEGT. Trimming stripped 2 bases from V and 4 bases from J, with 14 bases between.

The V gene is TRBV25-1, the J gene TRBJ2-7; D not certain. CDR3 length: 12 amino acids. The germline V gene has CDR1 MGHDK and CDR2 SYGVNS. V gave up 2 bases and J gave up 4 bases, with 6 bases separating them. DNA for the CDR3: TGTGCCAGCAGTGAAAATCGGTACGAGCAGTACTTC. This translates into CASSENRYEQYF.

The rearrangement uses TRBV4-3 and TRBJ2-7; no clear D gene. Germline loops: CDR1 LGHNA, CDR2 YSLEER. Trimming took off 4 bases at V and 1 base at J, with 11 bases between the two ends. The CDR3 has 14 residues. The CDR3 sequence is CASSLRYPSYEQYF. For the CDR3, the DNA is TGCGCCAGCAGCCTGCGGTACCCTTCCTACGAGCAGTACTTC.